This T cell receptor (beta chain) is drawn from a study of T cell repertoires in cytomegalovirus infection. Study-wide results and limits: In two of eight donors, the top clonotype was HLA-C-restricted CMV-specific.

TCRdb re-derived calls from the reads in MiXCR, one entry per CDR3 protein. The table shows 400,000 to 550,000 distinct CDR3 sequences, with roughly 12% occurring only once. The V gene's germline CDR1 is SEHNR and CDR2 FQNEAQ (reference sequence). The CDR3 length is 16 residues. V was clipped by 3 bases and J by 4 bases, with 15 bases between them. This clonotype was recorded at least ten times. Its antigen is still unknown. This TCR was recovered from a human donor in good health (CMV status not recorded). Some clones in this sample may be carry-over from other donors' samples. This chain connects TRBV7-9 to TRBJ2-2; the D call may be TRBD1 or TRBD2 (5 bases each). The sequencing input was PBMCs. CDR3 residues: CASSLERGRGTGELFF. CDR3 bases: TGTGCCAGCAGCTTGGAGAGGGGACGTGGCACCGGGGAGCTGTTTTTT.